A selection of T cell receptor beta chains follows, all from one sample in a study of shared clonotypes between healthy human individuals. Clones were read by immunoSEQ multiplex PCR, and TCRdb kept only the in-frame ones, dropping some. The table has about 2.1 million clones, about 93% seen once. Sequences were obtained from naive CD8+ T cells from PBMCs. The source of these receptors is a man aged 18 to 35 in good health. Some clones in this sample may be carry-over from other donors' samples. Each CDR3 is given with its conserved first and last residue. D genes are given only for firm matches.

D: TRBD2
J: TRBJ2-5
V: TRBV11-2
CDR3: CASSSVGGPQETQYF
DNA: TGTGCCAGCAGCAGCGTGGGAGGGCCCCAAGAGACCCAGTACTTC

D: TRBD2
J: TRBJ2-1
V: TRBV2
CDR3: CASSESPSGYNEQFF
DNA: TGTGCCAGCAGTGAAAGCCCTAGCGGGTACAATGAGCAGTTCTTC

D: TRBD2
J: TRBJ2-7
V: TRBV30
CDR3: CAWGWAGDVEQYF
DNA: TGTGCCTGGGGCTGGGCGGGAGATGTCGAGCAGTACTTC

D: NA
J: TRBJ1-4
V: TRBV6-6
CDR3: CASSYLRENEKLFF
DNA: TGTGCCAGCAGTTACTTGAGGGAGAATGAAAAACTGTTTTTT

D: TRBD1
J: TRBJ1-2
V: TRBV7-8
CDR3: CASRELGQGSGYTF
DNA: TGTGCCAGCAGGGAACTGGGACAGGGGAGTGGCTACACCTTC

D: NA
J: TRBJ1-1
V: TRBV9
CDR3: CASSVPPLRGNTEAFF
DNA: TGTGCCAGCAGCGTACCTCCGCTCAGGGGTAACACTGAAGCTTTCTTT

D: TRBD2
J: TRBJ2-1
V: TRBV11-2
CDR3: CASSSYSLAGKEQFF
DNA: TGTGCCAGCAGCTCCTACTCACTAGCGGGGAAAGAGCAGTTCTTC

D: NA
J: TRBJ2-1
V: TRBV4-2
CDR3: CASSQVAAAAYNEQFF
DNA: TGTGCCAGCAGCCAAGTGGCGGCAGCGGCTTACAATGAGCAGTTCTTC

D: NA
J: TRBJ1-1
V: TRBV6-1
CDR3: CASTDPTEAFF
DNA: TGTGCCAGCACGGATCCTACTGAAGCTTTCTTT

D: NA
J: TRBJ2-5
V: TRBV28
CDR3: CASSLPGPETQYF
DNA: TGTGCCAGCAGTCTGCCAGGGCCAGAGACCCAGTACTTC

D: NA
J: TRBJ2-4
V: TRBV7-9
CDR3: CASSGEQEAKNIQYF
DNA: TGTGCCAGCAGCGGGGAACAGGAGGCCAAAAACATTCAGTACTTC

D: NA
J: TRBJ2-1
V: TRBV5-8
CDR3: CASSGNEQFF
DNA: TGTGCCAGCAGCGGGAATGAGCAGTTCTTC

D: NA
J: TRBJ2-7
V: TRBV5-1
CDR3: CASSPVGSYEQYF
DNA: TGCGCCAGCAGCCCGGTAGGGTCCTACGAGCAGTACTTC

D: TRBD2
J: TRBJ2-3
V: TRBV28
CDR3: CASTPTGLAGGPRTDTQYF
DNA: TGTGCCAGCACCCCCACCGGACTAGCGGGAGGGCCTAGGACAGATACGCAGTATTTT

D: NA
J: TRBJ1-1
V: TRBV4-1
CDR3: CASSQDPGSTPRGTEAFF
DNA: TGCGCCAGCAGCCAAGATCCGGGTTCTACGCCTCGGGGCACTGAAGCTTTCTTT

D: NA
J: TRBJ2-1
V: TRBV27
CDR3: CASSPFGSGSYNEQFF
DNA: TGTGCCAGCAGTCCCTTTGGCTCGGGCTCCTACAATGAGCAGTTCTTC

D: NA
J: TRBJ2-7
V: TRBV5-1
CDR3: CASSPGGPYTTIYEQYF
DNA: TGCGCCAGCAGCCCTGGGGGCCCGTACACGACAATCTACGAGCAGTACTTC

D: TRBD2
J: TRBJ2-2
V: TRBV9
CDR3: CASSVDLAGGFNTGELFF
DNA: TGTGCCAGCAGCGTAGATCTAGCGGGAGGATTTAACACCGGGGAGCTGTTTTTT